The 27 T cell receptor beta chains listed next were all sequenced from one sample in a study of technical replicates of blood from a few donors. The method was immunoSEQ multiplex PCR; TCRdb's version includes in-frame clones alone and lacks a portion of them. This table has 50,000 to 70,000 clones, less than 95% appearing once. Sequencing used PBMCs. These TCRs come from a human donor in good health. Some clones in this sample may be carry-over from other donors' samples.

This CDR3 is CATSMGIGGNTIYF. The CDR3 coding sequence is TGTGCCACTAGCATGGGGATAGGTGGAAACACCATATATTTT. V gene TRBV28 combines with J gene TRBJ1-3; D is undetermined. The CDR3 is 14 residues long. Germline V CDR1 and CDR2: MDHEN, SYDVKM. V lost 10 bases and J lost 3, with 16 bases in between.

The chain has TRBV2 and TRBJ2-3; a weak D match, TRBD1 (5 bases). Germline loops: CDR1 SNHLY, CDR2 FYNNEI. The CDR3 extends over 14 amino acids. The germline V and J ends were trimmed by 6 bases and 1 base, with 11 bases remaining between them. CDR3 residues: CASSRQTRTDTQYF. The CDR3, as DNA: TGTGCCAGCAGCCGACAGACACGCACAGATACGCAGTATTTT.

The rearrangement links TRBV7-8 to TRBJ2-7, with 13 positions matching TRBD2. CDR1 and CDR2 (germline): SGHVS, FQNEAQ. V was pared by 5 bases and J by 3 bases, with 4 bases of the junction left unmatched. This CDR3 has 15 amino acids. CDR3 coding DNA: TGTGCCAGCAGCCCTCGGACTAGCGGGGGCTACGAGCAGTACTTC. Its protein is CASSPRTSGGYEQYF.

The gene calls are TRBV30 and TRBJ1-2, with D possibly being TRBD1 (6 bases). Per germline, CDR1 GTSNPN and CDR2 SVGIG (reference sequence). The V end lost 0 bases, the J end lost 2 bases, and 13 bases lay between the germline ends. The CDR3 has 15 amino acids. The DNA of the CDR3 is TGTGCCTGGAGTGTACTATCCCAGGGGAACTATGGCTACACCTTC. Translation gives CAWSVLSQGNYGYTF.

The V call is TRBV7-2, the J call TRBJ2-2; possible D gene TRBD1, 6 bases. The germline V and J ends were trimmed by 5 bases and 6 bases, with 13 bases remaining between them. This CDR3 has 14 residues. Germline V gene data show CDR1 as SGHTA and CDR2 as FQGNSA. CDR3 region: CASSQNPGAGELFF. The CDR3 coding sequence is TGTGCCAGCAGCCAGAACCCAGGGGCCGGGGAGCTGTTTTTT. The whole variable domain, remainder taken from reference TRBV7-2 and TRBJ2-2, is GAGVSQSPSNKVTEKGKDVELRCDPISGHTALYWYRQSLGQGLEFLIYFQGNSAPDKSGLPSDRFSAERTGGSVSTLTIQRTQQEDSAVYLCASSQNPGAGELFFGEGSRLTVL.

In nucleotides, the CDR3 is TGCGCCAGCAGCCAATGGAAAACAGTTGTCATCGCGAACACCGGGGAGCTGTTTTTT. Translating it yields CASSQWKTVVIANTGELFF. The chain joins TRBV4-3 to TRBJ2-2; D is uncertain. This CDR3 is built from 19 residues. Between the trimmed V and J ends, which lost 2 bases and 0 bases, there was a span of 19 bases. In germline, CDR1 is LGHNA, CDR2 YSLEER.

Notes on this clone: Other DNA sequences in this sample translate to the same CDR3. The chain joins TRBV27 to TRBJ2-1, with D possibly matching TRBD2 (5 bases). Germline values: CDR1 MNHEY, CDR2 SMNVEV (reference sequence). The CDR3 totals 12 residues. The germline V and J ends were trimmed by 6 bases and 7 bases, with 10 bases remaining between them. The CDR3: CASSTRGNEQFF. DNA for the CDR3: TGTGCCAGCAGCACACGCGGGAATGAGCAGTTCTTC.

The chain links TRBV4-2 to TRBJ1-4, with 7 bases identical to TRBD1. The CDR3 has 16 residues. V shed 3 bases, J shed 7 bases, and the junction held 11 bases outside the gene matches. CDR1 LGHNA and CDR2 YNFKEQ come from the germline V gene. CDR3 protein: CASSQAGGLRGEKLFF. The CDR3 region has the DNA TGTGCCAGCAGCCAGGCAGGGGGGCTGAGAGGTGAAAAACTGTTTTTT.

The CDR3 DNA reads TGCAGCGTTGAAATCGGAGTAGGTGGCTACACCTTC. Translation gives CSVEIGVGGYTF. This sequence joins TRBV29-1 and TRBJ1-2; D ambiguous. The CDR3 has 12 amino acids. Germline V CDR1 and CDR2: SQVTM, ANQGSEA. V dropped 2 bases and J dropped 7 bases, with 11 bases sitting between them.

The genes are TRBV7-2 and TRBJ2-3; no definite D call. Germline values: CDR1 SGHTA, CDR2 FQGNSA. The CDR3 has 14 amino acids. V lost 5 bases to trimming and J lost 0 bases, with 9 bases between them. The DNA of the CDR3 is TGTGCCAGCAGCCAGGCCCGAAGCACAGATACGCAGTATTTT. Its protein product is CASSQARSTDTQYF.

DNA of the CDR3: TGCGCCAGCAGCCAAGAGAGGGACGGGGGTTACGAGCAGTACTTC. Protein product: CASSQERDGGYEQYF. The chain links TRBV4-3 to TRBJ2-7; perhaps TRBD2 as D (6 bases). The CDR3 has 15 residues. Germline-derived CDR1 and CDR2 are LGHNA and YSLEER. Trimming removed 0 bases at V and 4 bases at J, with 13 bases between.

This chain links TRBV7-6 with TRBJ2-5; a possible D gene is TRBD2 (6 bases). CDR1 and CDR2 (germline): SGHVS, FNYEAQ. V lost 11 bases and J 1 base, leaving 20 bases between the germline ends. The CDR3 is 15 residues long. The CDR3 sequence is CACAGTRTAQETQYF. CDR3 nucleotides: TGTGCCTGCGCGGGGACCAGGACGGCCCAAGAGACCCAGTACTTC.

The V call is TRBV27, the J call TRBJ2-1, with unresolved D. V lost 4 bases and J 0 bases, leaving 7 bases between the germline ends. Germline CDR1 and CDR2: MNHEY and SMNVEV (reference sequence). CDR3 length: 14 residues. This CDR3 is CASSSPSSYNEQFF. Here the CDR3 DNA reads TGTGCCAGCAGTTCCCCGAGCTCCTACAATGAGCAGTTCTTC.

The V and J genes are TRBV6-1 and TRBJ2-1; tentative D call: TRBD2 (5 bases). This CDR3 spans 13 amino acids. Germline assignment: CDR1 MNHNS and CDR2 SASEGT. V lost 3 bases, J lost 4 bases, and 7 bases lay in between. The CDR3 region has the DNA TGTGCCAGCAGTGAGGACTGGTACAATGAGCAGTTCTTC. Encoded protein: CASSEDWYNEQFF.

The gene calls are TRBV11-2 and TRBJ1-1; 12 bases line up with TRBD1. The length of the CDR3 is 17 residues. Germline CDR1 is SGHAT and CDR2 is FQNNGV. Losses at the gene ends were 3 bases for V and 1 base for J; bases not matched to a gene: 6. CDR3 coding DNA: TGTGCCAGCAGCTTCGGGACAGGGGGCGCAGGGAACACTGAAGCTTTCTTT. It yields the protein CASSFGTGGAGNTEAFF. The variable domain in full, with the rest retrieved from reference TRBV11-2 and TRBJ1-1, is EAGVAQSPRYKIIEKRQSVAFWCNPISGHATLYWYQQILGQGPKLLIQFQNNGVVDDSQLPKDRFSAERLKGVDSTLKIQPAKLEDSAVYLCASSFGTGGAGNTEAFFGQGTRLTVV.

J is TRBJ2-1 and V is TRBV2, with unresolved D. V was trimmed by 5 bases and J by 8 bases, leaving 7 bases between them. This CDR3 has 11 residues. Germline assignment: CDR1 SNHLY and CDR2 FYNNEI. CDR3 in amino acids: CASSQSYEQFF. The CDR3 region has the DNA TGTGCCAGCAGTCAGTCGTATGAGCAGTTCTTC.

This chain uses TRBV7-6 with TRBJ2-5; tentatively, D is TRBD2 (6 bases). Germline lookup yields CDR1 SGHVS and CDR2 FNYEAQ. The CDR3 totals 14 residues. Trimming took off 5 bases at V and 8 bases at J, with 18 bases between the two ends. DNA of the CDR3: TGTGCCAGCAGCACCGGGACTTTGACGCGCACCCAGTACTTC. Its translation: CASSTGTLTRTQYF.

The genes are TRBV5-6 and TRBJ1-2, with TRBD1 matching over 7 bases. Germline V gene sequence: CDR1 SGHDT, CDR2 YYEEEE. After removal of 6 bases from V and 8 bases from J, the junction contained 10 bases not matched to a gene. The CDR3 sequence is 13 residues long. This chain's CDR3 is CASTRDSLGGYTF. The CDR3 DNA follows: TGTGCCAGCACGCGGGACAGCCTCGGGGGCTACACCTTC. The full variable domain, with the rest looked up from reference TRBV5-6 and TRBJ1-2, is DAGVTQSPTHLIKTRGQQVTLRCSPKSGHDTVSWYQQALGQGPQFIFQYYEEEERQRGNFPDRFSGHQFPNYSSELNVNALLLGDSALYLCASTRDSLGGYTFGSGTRLTVV.

The chain recombines TRBV4-3 with TRBJ2-1; 13 nucleotides match TRBD2. The CDR3 contains 17 residues. V lost 0 bases, J lost 10 bases, and 9 bases stayed unmatched. Germline V gene data show CDR1 as LGHNA and CDR2 as YSLEER. Here the CDR3 reads CASSQDFGGLAGWEQFF. CDR3 in DNA: TGCGCCAGCAGCCAAGACTTTGGGGGACTAGCGGGATGGGAGCAGTTCTTC.

The V gene is TRBV2, the J gene TRBJ2-7; 7 positions match TRBD1. After removal of 5 bases from V and 10 bases from J, the junction contained 11 bases not matched to a gene. The germline CDR1 and CDR2 sequences are SNHLY and FYNNEI. The CDR3 covers 13 residues. CDR3 nucleotide sequence: TGTGCCAGCAGTAGCAACAGGGGTTCGCAACAGTACTTC. Residues: CASSSNRGSQQYF.

The rearrangement joins TRBV28 to TRBJ1-2; D gene ambiguous. Between the trimmed V and J ends, which lost 4 bases and 7 bases, there was a span of 13 bases. There are 13 residues in the CDR3. The germline V gene has CDR1 MDHEN and CDR2 SYDVKM. CDR3 bases: TGTGCCAGCAGTTCACAGTCGCGGGGTGGCTACACCTTC. This sequence encodes CASSSQSRGGYTF.

The chain carries TRBV7-2 and TRBJ2-5, with a possible D match to TRBD1 (6 bases). Trimming took 2 bases from V and 1 from J, leaving 11 bases between them. CDR1 and CDR2 (germline): SGHTA, FQGNSA. This CDR3 is 15 amino acids long. The DNA for the CDR3 is TGTGCCAGCAGCTTATTCAGGGGCCCCCAAGAGACCCAGTACTTC. Protein product: CASSLFRGPQETQYF.

Note on this clone: One end of the junction does not line up with germline, which may come from a read error. The V and J genes are TRBV5-1 and TRBJ2-7; 7 nucleotides align to TRBD1. The CDR3 runs to 15 residues. CDR1 and CDR2 (germline): SGHRS, YFSETQ. CDR3 amino acids: CASSLEAGGIPFHIF. In nucleotides, the CDR3 is TGCGCCAGCAGCTTGGAGGCAGGGGGTATACCCTTTCATATCTTC.

This clone was recorded only once. The chain has TRBV6-6 and TRBJ2-3; 8 nucleotides match TRBD2. The junction had 3 bases not matched to a gene; V was cut back by 0 bases and J by 1 base. Germline CDR1 is MNHNY and CDR2 is SVGAGI (reference sequence). CDR3 size: 16 residues. CDR3 coding DNA: TGTGCCAGCAGTTACTCGATGACTAGCGGCACAGATACGCAGTATTTT. It codes for CASSYSMTSGTDTQYF.

The DNA of the CDR3 is TGTGCCAGCAGTTACGGCGTAGCGGCAGCCACCGGGGAGCTGTTTTTT. This codes for CASSYGVAAATGELFF. The V call is TRBV6-5, the J call TRBJ2-2, with D tentatively TRBD2 (6 bases). V was pared by 2 bases and J by 4 bases, with 14 bases between. The CDR3 has 16 residues. Germline CDR1 MNHEY, CDR2 SVGAGI.

V usage is TRBV14 and J usage is TRBJ2-5; no clear D. Germline V lookup: CDR1 SGHDN, CDR2 FVKESK. Trimming took off 1 base at V and 5 bases at J, with 11 bases between the two ends. The CDR3 is 14 residues long. Here the CDR3 DNA reads TGTGCCAGCAGCCAAGTTGTGGGCCCCGAGACCCAGTACTTC. As protein: CASSQVVGPETQYF.

V gene TRBV2 combines with J gene TRBJ2-1, with 14 bases lining up with TRBD2. This CDR3 has 16 residues. The germline CDR1 and CDR2 sequences are SNHLY and FYNNEI. J gave up 5 bases and V 11 bases, and 11 bases lay outside the gene matches. DNA for the CDR3: TGTGCCGTCGCGACTAGCGGGGGGGGATTCAACAATGAGCAGTTCTTC. It specifies CAVATSGGGFNNEQFF.